This T cell receptor (beta chain) came from a study of blood T cells in healthy people across ages. Next came a second PCR, run for about 7 to 12 cycles, which used a sample-barcoded 5' primer along with a J-beta primer mix. TCRdb passed the 5' RACE reads through MiXCR, listing each CDR3 protein once. The sample holds around 1,000,000 distinct CDR3 sequences, around 27% seen once. Notes on the study in general: No conclusive comparison of naive versus antigen-experienced cells was possible with unsorted PBMCs.

The CDR3 loop spans 13 amino acids. Between the trimmed V and J ends, which lost 1 base and 5 bases, there was a span of 7 bases. Germline-derived CDR1 and CDR2 are LGHDT and YNNKEL (reference sequence). This clonotype has just a few counts. Its target is unknown. This sample was also put to use in a study of T cells of mothers and their children. That study reports: Second-PCR primer M1S introduced sample barcodes and 2-4 random nucleotides.

Sequenced input: blood. V and J are TRBV3-1 and TRBJ2-3; D is unclear. The TCR comes from a girl under 10 years old in good health. For the CDR3, the DNA is TGTGCCAGCAGCCAAGGATTGGGAGATACGCAGTATTTT. The encoded protein is CASSQGLGDTQYF.